This TCR beta chain is from a study of T cell repertoires in cytomegalovirus infection (dated by TCRdb to the late 2010s). About the study as a whole: The peptide stimulations were aimed at well-studied HLA-B-restricted epitopes as well as recently identified HLA-C-restricted CMV epitopes, whose presentation resists viral immunomodulation. Donor HLA type was relevant to the analysis, because carriage of CMV infection together with the matching HLA type was indicated by public TCR beta signatures.

What the research found in general, with its limitations: In both this cohort and an independent roughly 400-donor cohort, the cumulative frequency of public TCR beta family members distinguished carriers of CMV infection plus the relevant HLA type. The ex vivo response was dominated by HLA-C-restricted CMV-specific TCR beta clonotypes, which also provided the single most frequent clonotype in two of eight donors.

This clonotype was seen a handful of times. There is no known antigen for this receptor. No qualities accompany the bases; no much larger clone lies one base away. As encoded in the germline V gene, CDR1 is SGHVS while CDR2 is FNYEAQ. The CDR3 numbers 13 residues from cysteine through valine. Only the CDR3 part of the read is kept: 39 bases, read in frame from the first base. Relative to germline, V is 3 bases shorter and J is 4 bases shorter, with 10 bases between their ends. The treatment or condition label here, explained by the study, means: in vitro stimulation with specific CMV peptide epitopes to enrich CMV-specific T cells. Sequencing was performed on an Illumina HiSeq 1500. The public reads were reprocessed in TCRdb via fastp at Q25 and MiXCR, keeping in-frame beta chains. Entries are consolidated by CDR3 protein sequence, retaining the most common genes and DNA. The sample table shows some 920,000 distinct CDR3 sequences, and around 30% are seen once. Together, the top ten hold about 14% of the sample.

The rearrangement joined TRBV7-6 to TRBJ2-7, and perhaps TRBD1 as D gene, on 5 matching bases. The starting material was cultured CD8+ T cells from PBMCs, obtained from culture after CMV antigen stimulation. This clonotype originated in a human donor in good health (CMV status not recorded). Some clones in this sample may be carry-over from other donors' samples. The CDR3 is CASSFGHTYEQYV. The nucleotides are TGTGCCAGCAGCTTTGGACATACGTACGAGCAGTACGTC.